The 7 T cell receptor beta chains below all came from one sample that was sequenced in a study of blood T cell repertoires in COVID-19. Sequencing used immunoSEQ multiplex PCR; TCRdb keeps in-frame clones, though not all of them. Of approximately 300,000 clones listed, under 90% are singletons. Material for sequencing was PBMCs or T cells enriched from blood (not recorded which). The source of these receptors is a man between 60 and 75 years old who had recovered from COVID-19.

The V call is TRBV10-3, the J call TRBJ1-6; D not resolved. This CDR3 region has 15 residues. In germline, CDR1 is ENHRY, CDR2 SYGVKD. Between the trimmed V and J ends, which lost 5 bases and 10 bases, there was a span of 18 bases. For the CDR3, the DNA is TGTGCCATCAGTATAGGGTTGCCGCCGGGGTCACCCCTCCACTTT. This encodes CAISIGLPPGSPLHF.

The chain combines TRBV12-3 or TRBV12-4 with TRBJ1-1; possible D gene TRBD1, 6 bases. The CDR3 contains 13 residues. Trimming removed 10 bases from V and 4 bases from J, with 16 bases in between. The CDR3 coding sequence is TGTGCCAACTCAGTTTTACAGGGCACTGAAGCTTTCTTT. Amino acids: CANSVLQGTEAFF.

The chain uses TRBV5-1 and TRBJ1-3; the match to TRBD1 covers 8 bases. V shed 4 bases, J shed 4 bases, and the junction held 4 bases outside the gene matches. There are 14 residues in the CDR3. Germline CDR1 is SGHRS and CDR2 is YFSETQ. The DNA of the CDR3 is TGCGCCAGCAGCGCCGGGACAGGAGGAAACACCATATATTTT. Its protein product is CASSAGTGGNTIYF.

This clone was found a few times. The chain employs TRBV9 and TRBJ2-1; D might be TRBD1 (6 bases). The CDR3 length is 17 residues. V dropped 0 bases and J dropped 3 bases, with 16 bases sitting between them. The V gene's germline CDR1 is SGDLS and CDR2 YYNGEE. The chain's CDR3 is CASSVEGGQTFYNEQFF. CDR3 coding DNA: TGTGCCAGCAGCGTAGAAGGCGGACAGACCTTCTACAATGAGCAGTTCTTC.

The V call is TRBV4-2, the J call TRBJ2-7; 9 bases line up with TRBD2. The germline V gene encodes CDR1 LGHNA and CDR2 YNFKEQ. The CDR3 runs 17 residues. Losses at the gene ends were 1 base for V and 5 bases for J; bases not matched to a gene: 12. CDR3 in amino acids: CASSQVATSGGRHEQYF. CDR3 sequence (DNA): TGTGCCAGCAGCCAAGTTGCGACTAGCGGTGGGAGGCACGAGCAGTACTTC.

In nucleotides, the CDR3 is TGTGCCAGCAGCCCCCAAACGCTAGCGGGACAGCACGAGCAGTACTTC. It specifies CASSPQTLAGQHEQYF. The gene calls are TRBV9 and TRBJ2-7; 9 nucleotides match TRBD2. The CDR3 length is 16 residues. Unmatched junction bases numbered 13, after V lost 4 bases and J lost 5 bases. Germline assignment: CDR1 SGDLS and CDR2 YYNGEE.

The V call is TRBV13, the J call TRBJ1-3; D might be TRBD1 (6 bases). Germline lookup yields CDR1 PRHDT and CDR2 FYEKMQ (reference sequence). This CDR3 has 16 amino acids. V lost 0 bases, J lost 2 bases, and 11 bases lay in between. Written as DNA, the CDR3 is TGTGCCAGCAGCTTAGGCCTGGCAGGGGCTGGAAACACCATATATTTT. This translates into CASSLGLAGAGNTIYF.